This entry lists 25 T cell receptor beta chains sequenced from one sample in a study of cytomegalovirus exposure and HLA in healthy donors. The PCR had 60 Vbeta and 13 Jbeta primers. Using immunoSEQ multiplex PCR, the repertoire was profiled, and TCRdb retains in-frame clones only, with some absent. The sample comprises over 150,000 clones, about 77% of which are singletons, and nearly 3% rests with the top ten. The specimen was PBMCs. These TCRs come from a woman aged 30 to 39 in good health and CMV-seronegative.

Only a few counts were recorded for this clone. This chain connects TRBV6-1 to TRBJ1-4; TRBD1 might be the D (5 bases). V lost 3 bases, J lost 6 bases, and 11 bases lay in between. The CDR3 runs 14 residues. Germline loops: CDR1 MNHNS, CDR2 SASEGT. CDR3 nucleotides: TGTGCCAGCAGTGAGGGAGGGGAGTATGAAAAACTGTTTTTT. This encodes CASSEGGEYEKLFF.

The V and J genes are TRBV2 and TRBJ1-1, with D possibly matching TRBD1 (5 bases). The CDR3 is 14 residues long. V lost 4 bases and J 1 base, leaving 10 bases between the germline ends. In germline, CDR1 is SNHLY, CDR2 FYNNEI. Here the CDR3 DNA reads TGTGCCAGCAGTGTACAGGTTAAGAACACTGAAGCTTTCTTT. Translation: CASSVQVKNTEAFF.

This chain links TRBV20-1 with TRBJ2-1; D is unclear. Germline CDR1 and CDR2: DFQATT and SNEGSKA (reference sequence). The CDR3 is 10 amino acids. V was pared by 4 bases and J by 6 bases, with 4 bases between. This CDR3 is CSATLNEQFF. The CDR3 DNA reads TGCAGTGCTACACTCAATGAGCAGTTCTTC.

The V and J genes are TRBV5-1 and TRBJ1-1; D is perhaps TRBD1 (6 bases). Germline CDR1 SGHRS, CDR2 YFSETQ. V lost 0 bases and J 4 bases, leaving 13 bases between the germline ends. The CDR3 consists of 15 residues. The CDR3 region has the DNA TGCGCCAGCAGCTTGGGGTACGGGACACTCACTGAAGCTTTCTTT. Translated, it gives CASSLGYGTLTEAFF.

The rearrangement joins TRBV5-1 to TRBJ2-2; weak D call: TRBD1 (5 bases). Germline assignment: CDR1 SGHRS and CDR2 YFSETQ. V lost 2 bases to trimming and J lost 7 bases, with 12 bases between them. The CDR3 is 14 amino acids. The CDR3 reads CASSFGARIGELFF. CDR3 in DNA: TGCGCCAGCAGCTTTGGGGCTAGGATCGGGGAGCTGTTTTTT.

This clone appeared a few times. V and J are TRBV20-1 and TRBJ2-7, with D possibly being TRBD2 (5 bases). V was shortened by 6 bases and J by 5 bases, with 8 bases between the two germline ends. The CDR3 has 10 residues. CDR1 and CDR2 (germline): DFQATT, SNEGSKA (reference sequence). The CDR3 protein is CSAGNHEQYF. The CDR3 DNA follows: TGCAGTGCCGGGAACCACGAGCAGTACTTC.

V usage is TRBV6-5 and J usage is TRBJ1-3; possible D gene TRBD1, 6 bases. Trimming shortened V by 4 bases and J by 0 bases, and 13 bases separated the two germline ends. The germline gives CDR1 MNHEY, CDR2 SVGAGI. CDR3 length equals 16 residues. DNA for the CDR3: TGTGCCAGCAGTTCTCGGACAGTCACCTCTGGAAACACCATATATTTT. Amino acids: CASSSRTVTSGNTIYF.

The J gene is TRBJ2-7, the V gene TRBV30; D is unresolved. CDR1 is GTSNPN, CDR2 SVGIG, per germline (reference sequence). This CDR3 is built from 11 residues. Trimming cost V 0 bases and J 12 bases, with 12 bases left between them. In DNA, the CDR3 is TGTGCCTGGAGTGTATGGGCCCCCGTGTACTTC. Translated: CAWSVWAPVYF.

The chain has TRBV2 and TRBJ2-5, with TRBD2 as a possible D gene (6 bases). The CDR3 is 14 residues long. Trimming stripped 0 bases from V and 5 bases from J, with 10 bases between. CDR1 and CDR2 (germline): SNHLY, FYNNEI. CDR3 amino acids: CASSEALRGETQYF. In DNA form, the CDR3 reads TGTGCCAGCAGTGAAGCGCTTCGGGGGGAGACCCAGTACTTC.

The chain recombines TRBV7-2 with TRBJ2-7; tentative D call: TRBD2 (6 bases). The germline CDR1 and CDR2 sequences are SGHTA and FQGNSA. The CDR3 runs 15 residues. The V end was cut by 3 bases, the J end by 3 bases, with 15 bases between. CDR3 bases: TGTGCCAGCAGCTTCGACAGACTAGGGGTCTACGAGCAGTACTTC. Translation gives CASSFDRLGVYEQYF.

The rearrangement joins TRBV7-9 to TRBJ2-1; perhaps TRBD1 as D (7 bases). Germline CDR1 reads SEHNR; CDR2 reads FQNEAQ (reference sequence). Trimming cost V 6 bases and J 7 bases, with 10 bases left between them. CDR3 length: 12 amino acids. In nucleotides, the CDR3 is TGTGCCAGCAGGACAGGGAGGAATGAGCAGTTCTTC. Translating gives CASRTGRNEQFF.

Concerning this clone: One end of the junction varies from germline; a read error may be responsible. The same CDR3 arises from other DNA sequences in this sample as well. The CDR3 region has the DNA TGTGCCAGCAGTGTAGCTGGGCTGAACACTGAAGCTTTCTTT. It yields the protein CASSVAGLNTEAFF. The chain has TRBV9 and TRBJ1-1, with D unresolved. The V gene's germline CDR1 is SGDLS and CDR2 YYNGEE. This CDR3 region has 14 residues.

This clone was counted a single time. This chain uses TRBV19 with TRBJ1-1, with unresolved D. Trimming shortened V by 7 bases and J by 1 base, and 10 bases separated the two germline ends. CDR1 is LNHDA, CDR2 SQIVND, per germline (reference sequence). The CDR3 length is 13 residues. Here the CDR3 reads CASNFLGNTEAFF. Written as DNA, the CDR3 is TGTGCCAGTAACTTCCTAGGGAACACTGAAGCTTTCTTT.

The CDR3 spells CASTPGGSRSYEQYF. DNA for the CDR3: TGTGCCAGTACCCCGGGAGGGTCCCGCTCCTACGAGCAGTACTTC. The chain uses TRBV19 and TRBJ2-7, with TRBD2 matching 8 bases. The CDR3 extends over 15 amino acids. CDR1 is LNHDA and CDR2 is SQIVND in the germline V gene (reference sequence). Trimming cost V 7 bases and J 0 bases; bases outside gene matches: 8.

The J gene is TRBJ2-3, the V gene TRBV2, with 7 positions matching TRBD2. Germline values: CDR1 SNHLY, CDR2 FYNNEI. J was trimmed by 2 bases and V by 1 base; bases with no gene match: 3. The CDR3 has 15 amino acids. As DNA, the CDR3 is TGTGCCAGCAGTGAAGGGCTAGCGGTCACAGATACGCAGTATTTT. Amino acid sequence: CASSEGLAVTDTQYF.

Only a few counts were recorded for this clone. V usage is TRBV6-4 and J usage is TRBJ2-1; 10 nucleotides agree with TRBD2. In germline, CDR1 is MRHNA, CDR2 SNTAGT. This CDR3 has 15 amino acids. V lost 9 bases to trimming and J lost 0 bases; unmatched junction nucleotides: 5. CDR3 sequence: CARGAGGSSYNEQFF. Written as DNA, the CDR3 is TGTGCCAGGGGAGCGGGGGGGAGCTCCTACAATGAGCAGTTCTTC.

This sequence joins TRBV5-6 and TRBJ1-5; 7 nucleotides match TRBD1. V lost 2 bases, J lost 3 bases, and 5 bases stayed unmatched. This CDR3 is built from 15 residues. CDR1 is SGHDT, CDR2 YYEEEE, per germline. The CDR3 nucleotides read TGTGCCAGCAGCTTTGTCAGGGGGTTCAATCAGCCCCAGCATTTT. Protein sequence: CASSFVRGFNQPQHF.

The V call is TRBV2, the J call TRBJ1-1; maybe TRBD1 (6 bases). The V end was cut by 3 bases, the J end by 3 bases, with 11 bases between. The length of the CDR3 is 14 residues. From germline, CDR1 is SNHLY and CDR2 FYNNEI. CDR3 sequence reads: CASSDHRAYTEAFF. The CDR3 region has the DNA TGTGCCAGCAGTGACCACAGGGCCTACACTGAAGCTTTCTTT.

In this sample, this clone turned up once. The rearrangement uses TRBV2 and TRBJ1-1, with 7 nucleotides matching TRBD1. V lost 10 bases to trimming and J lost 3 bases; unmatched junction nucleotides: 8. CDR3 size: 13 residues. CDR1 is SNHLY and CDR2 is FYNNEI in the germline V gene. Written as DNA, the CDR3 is TGTGCCACTTCGGGACAGAGATACACTGAAGCTTTCTTT. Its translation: CATSGQRYTEAFF.

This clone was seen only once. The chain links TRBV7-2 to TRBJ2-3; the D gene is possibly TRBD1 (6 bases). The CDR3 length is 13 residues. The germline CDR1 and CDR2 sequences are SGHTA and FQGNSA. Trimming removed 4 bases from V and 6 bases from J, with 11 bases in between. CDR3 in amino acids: CASSWGLEDTQYF. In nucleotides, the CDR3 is TGTGCCAGCAGCTGGGGGCTGGAGGATACGCAGTATTTT.

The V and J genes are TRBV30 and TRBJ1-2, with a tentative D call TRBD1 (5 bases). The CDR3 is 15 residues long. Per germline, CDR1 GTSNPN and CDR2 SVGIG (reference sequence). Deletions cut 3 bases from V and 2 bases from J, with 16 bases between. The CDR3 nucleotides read TGTGCCTGGAGGAGAGGTCCGGGGGGGAACTATGGCTACACCTTC. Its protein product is CAWRRGPGGNYGYTF.

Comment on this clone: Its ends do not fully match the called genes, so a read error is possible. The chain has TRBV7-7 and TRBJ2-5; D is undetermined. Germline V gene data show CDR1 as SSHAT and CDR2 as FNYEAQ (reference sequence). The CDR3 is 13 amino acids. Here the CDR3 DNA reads TGTGCTAGCAGCCCAAGCCTGGAAGAGACCCAGTACTTC. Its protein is CASSPSLEETQYF.

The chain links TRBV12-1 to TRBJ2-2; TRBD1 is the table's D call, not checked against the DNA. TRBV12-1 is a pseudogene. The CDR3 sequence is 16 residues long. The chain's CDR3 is CASSHDRGVHTGELFF. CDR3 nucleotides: TGTGCCAGCAGCCATGACAGGGGGGTACACACCGGGGAGCTGTTTTTT.

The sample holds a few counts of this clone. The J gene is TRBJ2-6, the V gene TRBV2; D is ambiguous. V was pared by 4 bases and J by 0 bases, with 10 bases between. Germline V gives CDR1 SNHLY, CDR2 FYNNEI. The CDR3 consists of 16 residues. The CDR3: CASSGLPDSGANVLTF. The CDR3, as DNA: TGTGCCAGCAGTGGCCTACCCGACTCTGGGGCCAACGTCCTGACTTTC. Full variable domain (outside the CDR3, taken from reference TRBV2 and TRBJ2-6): EPEVTQTPSHQVTQMGQEVILRCVPISNHLYFYWYRQILGQKVEFLVSFYNNEISEKSEIFDDQFSVERPDGSNFTLKIRSTKLEDSAMYFCASSGLPDSGANVLTFGAGSRLTVL.

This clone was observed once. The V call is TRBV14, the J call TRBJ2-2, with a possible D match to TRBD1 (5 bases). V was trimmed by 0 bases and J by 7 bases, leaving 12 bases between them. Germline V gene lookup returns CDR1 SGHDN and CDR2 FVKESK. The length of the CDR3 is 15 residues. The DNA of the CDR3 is TGTGCCAGCAGCCAAGATAGGGGCTTCGGCGGGGAGCTGTTTTTT. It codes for CASSQDRGFGGELFF. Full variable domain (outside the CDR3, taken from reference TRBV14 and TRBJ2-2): EAGVTQFPSHSVIEKGQTVTLRCDPISGHDNLYWYRRVMGKEIKFLLHFVKESKQDESGMPNNRFLAERTGGTYSTLKVQPAELEDSGVYFCASSQDRGFGGELFFGEGSRLTVL.